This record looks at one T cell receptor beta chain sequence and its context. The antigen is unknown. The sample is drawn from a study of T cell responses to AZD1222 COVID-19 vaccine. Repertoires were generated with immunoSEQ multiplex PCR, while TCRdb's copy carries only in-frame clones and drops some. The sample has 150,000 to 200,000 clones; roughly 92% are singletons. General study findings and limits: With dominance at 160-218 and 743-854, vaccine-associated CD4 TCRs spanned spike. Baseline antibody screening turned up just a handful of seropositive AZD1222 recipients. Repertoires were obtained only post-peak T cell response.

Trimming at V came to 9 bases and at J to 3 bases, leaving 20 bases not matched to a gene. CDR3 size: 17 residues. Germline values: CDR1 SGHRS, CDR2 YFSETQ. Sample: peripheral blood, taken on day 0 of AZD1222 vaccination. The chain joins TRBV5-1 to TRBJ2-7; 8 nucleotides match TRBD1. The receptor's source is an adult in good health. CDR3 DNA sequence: TGCGCCACCCTTCGTAGGGGGCCCGGGACAGGCCTCTACGAGCAGTACTTC. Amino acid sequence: CATLRRGPGTGLYEQYF.